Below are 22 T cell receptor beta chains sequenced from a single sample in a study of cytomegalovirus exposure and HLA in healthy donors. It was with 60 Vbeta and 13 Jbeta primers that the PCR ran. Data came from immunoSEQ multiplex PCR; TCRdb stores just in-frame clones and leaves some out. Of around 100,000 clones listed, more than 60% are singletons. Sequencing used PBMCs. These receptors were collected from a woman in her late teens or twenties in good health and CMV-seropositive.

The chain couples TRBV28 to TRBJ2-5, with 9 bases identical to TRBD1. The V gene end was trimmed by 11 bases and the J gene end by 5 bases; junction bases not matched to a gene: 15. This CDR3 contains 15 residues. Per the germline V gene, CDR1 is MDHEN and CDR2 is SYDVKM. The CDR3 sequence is CAGSSRTGVFETQYF. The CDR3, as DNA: TGTGCCGGATCTTCCAGGACAGGGGTATTCGAGACCCAGTACTTC.

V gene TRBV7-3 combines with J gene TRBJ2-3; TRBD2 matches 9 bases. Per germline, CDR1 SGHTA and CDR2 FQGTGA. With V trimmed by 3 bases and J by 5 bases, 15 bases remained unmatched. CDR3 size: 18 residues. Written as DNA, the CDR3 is TGTGCCAGCAGCTTGGGTGTTGGCGGGACTAGCTCGTTAGATACGCAGTATTTT. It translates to CASSLGVGGTSSLDTQYF. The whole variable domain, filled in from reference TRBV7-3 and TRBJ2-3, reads GAGVSQTPSNKVTEKGKYVELRCDPISGHTALYWYRQSLGQGPEFLIYFQGTGAADDSGLPNDRFFAVRPEGSVSTLKIQRTERGDSAVYLCASSLGVGGTSSLDTQYFGPGTRLTVL.

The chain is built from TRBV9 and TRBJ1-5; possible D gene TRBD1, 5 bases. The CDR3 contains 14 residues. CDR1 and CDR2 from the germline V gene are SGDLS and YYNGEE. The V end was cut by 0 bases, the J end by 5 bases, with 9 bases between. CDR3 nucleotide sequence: TGTGCCAGCAGCGTAGAGGGGATGGATCAGCCCCAGCATTTT. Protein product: CASSVEGMDQPQHF. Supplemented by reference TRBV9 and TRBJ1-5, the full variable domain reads DSGVTQTPKHLITATGQRVTLRCSPRSGDLSVYWYQQSLDQGLQFLIQYYNGEERAKGNILERFSAQQFPDLHSELNLSSLELGDSALYFCASSVEGMDQPQHFGDGTRLSIL.

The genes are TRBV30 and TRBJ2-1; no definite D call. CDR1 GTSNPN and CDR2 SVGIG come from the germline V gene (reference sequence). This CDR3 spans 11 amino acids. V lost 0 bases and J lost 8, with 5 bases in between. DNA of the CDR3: TGTGCCTGGAGTGTACGGTATGAGCAGTTCTTC. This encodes CAWSVRYEQFF.

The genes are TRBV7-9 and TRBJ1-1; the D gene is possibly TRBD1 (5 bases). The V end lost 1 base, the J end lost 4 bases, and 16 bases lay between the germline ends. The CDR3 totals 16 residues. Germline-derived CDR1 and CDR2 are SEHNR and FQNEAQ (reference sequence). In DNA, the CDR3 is TGTGCCAGCAGCTTAGAGTCGGGGGTCGGGGGCACTGAAGCTTTCTTT. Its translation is CASSLESGVGGTEAFF.

CDR3 amino acids: CASSRGQGREKLFF. Written as DNA, the CDR3 is TGTGCCAGCAGCCGGGGACAGGGAAGAGAAAAACTGTTTTTT. V is TRBV27 and J is TRBJ1-4, with TRBD1 matching over 9 bases. V shed 6 bases, J shed 8 bases, and the junction held 7 bases outside the gene matches. The germline V gene encodes CDR1 MNHEY and CDR2 SMNVEV (reference sequence). The CDR3 length is 14 residues.

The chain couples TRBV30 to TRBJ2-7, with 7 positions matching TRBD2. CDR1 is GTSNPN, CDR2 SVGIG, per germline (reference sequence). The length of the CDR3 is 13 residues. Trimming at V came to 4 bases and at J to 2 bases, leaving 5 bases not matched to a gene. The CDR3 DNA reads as TGTGCCTGGATTCCGGGACTAACCTACGAGCAGTACTTC. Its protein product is CAWIPGLTYEQYF.

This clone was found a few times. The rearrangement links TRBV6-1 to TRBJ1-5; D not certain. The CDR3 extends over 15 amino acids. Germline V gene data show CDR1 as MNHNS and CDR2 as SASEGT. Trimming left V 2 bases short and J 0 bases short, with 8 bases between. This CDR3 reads CASSEHKVSNQPQHF. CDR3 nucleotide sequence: TGTGCCAGCAGTGAACACAAAGTTAGCAATCAGCCCCAGCATTTT.

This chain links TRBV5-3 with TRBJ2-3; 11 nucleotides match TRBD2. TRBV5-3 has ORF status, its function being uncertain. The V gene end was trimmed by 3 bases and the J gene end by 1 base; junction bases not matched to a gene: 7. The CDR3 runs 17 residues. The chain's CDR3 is CARSSPGLAARTDTQYF. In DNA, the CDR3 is TGTGCCAGAAGCTCCCCGGGACTAGCGGCTCGCACAGATACGCAGTATTTT.

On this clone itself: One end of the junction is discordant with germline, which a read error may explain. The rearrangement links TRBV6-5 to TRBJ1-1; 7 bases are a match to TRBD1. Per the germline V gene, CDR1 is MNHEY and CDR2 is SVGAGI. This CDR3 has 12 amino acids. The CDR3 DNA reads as TGTGCCATCAGTGGGGGACAGCCTGAAGCTTTCTTT. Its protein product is CAISGGQPEAFF.

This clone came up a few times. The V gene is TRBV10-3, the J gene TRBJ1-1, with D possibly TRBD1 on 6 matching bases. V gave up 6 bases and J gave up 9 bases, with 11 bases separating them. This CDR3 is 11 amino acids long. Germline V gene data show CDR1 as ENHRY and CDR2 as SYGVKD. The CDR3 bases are TGTGCCATCAGGGGGGCAGGAAAAGCTTTCTTT. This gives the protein CAIRGAGKAFF.

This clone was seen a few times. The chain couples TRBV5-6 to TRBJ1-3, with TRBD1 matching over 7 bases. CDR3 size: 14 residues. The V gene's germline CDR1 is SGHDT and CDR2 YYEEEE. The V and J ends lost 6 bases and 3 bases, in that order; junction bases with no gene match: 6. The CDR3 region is CASNWRGRGNTIYF. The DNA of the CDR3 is TGTGCCAGCAACTGGAGGGGGCGTGGAAACACCATATATTTT.

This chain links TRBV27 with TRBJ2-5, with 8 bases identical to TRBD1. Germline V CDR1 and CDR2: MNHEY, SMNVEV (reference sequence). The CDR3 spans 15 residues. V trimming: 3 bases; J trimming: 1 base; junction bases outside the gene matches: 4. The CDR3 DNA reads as TGTGCCAGCAGTTTGCGACAGGGGATCCAAGAGACCCAGTACTTC. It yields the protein CASSLRQGIQETQYF.

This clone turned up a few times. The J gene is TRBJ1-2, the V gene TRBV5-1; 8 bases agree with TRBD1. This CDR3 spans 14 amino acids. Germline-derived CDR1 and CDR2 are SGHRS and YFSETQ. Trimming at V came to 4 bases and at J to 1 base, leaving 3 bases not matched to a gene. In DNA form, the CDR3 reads TGCGCCAGCAGCCTGACAGGGGATAACTATGGCTACACCTTC. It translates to CASSLTGDNYGYTF.

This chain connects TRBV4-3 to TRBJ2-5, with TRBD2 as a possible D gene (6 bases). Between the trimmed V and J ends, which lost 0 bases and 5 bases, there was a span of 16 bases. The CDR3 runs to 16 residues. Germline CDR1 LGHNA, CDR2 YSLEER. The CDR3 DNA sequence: TGCGCCAGCAGCCAAGAGGCTGGTCGGGAGTGGGAGACCCAGTACTTC. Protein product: CASSQEAGREWETQYF.

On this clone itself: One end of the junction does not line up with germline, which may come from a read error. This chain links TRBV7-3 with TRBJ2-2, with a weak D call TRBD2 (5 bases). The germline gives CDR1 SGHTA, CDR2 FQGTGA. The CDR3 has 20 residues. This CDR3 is CASSSDLRNHGGLNTGKLFF. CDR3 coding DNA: TGTGCCAGCAGCTCGGACCTTAGGAACCACGGCGGGTTGAACACCGGGAAGCTGTTTTTT.

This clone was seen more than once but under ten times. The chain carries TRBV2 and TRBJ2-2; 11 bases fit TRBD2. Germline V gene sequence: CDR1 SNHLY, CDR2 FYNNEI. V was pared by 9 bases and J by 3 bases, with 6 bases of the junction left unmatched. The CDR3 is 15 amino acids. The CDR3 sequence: CARRLAGIHTGELFF. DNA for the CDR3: TGTGCCAGGAGACTAGCGGGAATACACACCGGGGAGCTGTTTTTT.

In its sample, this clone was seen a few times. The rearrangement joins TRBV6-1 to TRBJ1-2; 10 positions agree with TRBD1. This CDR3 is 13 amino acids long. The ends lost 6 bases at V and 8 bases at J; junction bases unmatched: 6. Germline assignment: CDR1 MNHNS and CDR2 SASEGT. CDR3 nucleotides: TGTGCCAGCAGCAGACAGGGGGCGAGGGGCTACACCTTC. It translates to CASSRQGARGYTF.

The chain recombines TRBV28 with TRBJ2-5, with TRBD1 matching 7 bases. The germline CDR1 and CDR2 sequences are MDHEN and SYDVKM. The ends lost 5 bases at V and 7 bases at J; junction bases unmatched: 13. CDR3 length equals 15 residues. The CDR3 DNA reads TGTGCCAGCAGTCCTACAGGGGCCCTCTTTGGGACCCAGTACTTC. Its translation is CASSPTGALFGTQYF.

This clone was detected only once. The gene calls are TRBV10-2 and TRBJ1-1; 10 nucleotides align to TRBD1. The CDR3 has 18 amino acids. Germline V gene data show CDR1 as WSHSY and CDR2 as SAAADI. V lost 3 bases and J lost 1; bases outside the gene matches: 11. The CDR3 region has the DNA TGCGCCAGCAGTGACTCACTTCGGGACAGGGGCCCGAACACTGAAGCTTTCTTT. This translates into CASSDSLRDRGPNTEAFF.

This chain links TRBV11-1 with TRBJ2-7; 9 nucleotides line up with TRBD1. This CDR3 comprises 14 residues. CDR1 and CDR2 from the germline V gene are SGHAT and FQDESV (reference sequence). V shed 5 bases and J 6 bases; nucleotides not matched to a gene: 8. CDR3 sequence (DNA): TGTGCCAGCAGCCGACAGGGGGATGGTAGCGAGCAGTACTTC. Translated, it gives CASSRQGDGSEQYF.

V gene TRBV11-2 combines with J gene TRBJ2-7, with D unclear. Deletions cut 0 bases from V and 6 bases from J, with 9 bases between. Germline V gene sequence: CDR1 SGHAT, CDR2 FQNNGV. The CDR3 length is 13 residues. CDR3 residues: CASSLDLSGEQYF. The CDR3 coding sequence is TGTGCCAGCAGCTTAGATCTTTCCGGCGAGCAGTACTTC.